This T cell receptor beta chain was recovered during a study of blood T cell repertoires in COVID-19. The protocol was immunoSEQ multiplex PCR, while the TCRdb copy is restricted to in-frame clones and leaves out a portion. The table records some 200,000 clones, 60% to 85% of them present only once. This CDR3 has 14 residues. Germline CDR1 reads MNHEY; CDR2 reads SVGAGI. Trimming shortened V by 6 bases and J by 0 bases, and 8 bases separated the two germline ends. The origin of this receptor is a woman aged 45 to 65 with active or convalescent COVID-19. The chain is built from TRBV6-5 and TRBJ2-2, with D possibly being TRBD1 (6 bases). The sequenced sample consisted of peripheral blood. CDR3 sequence: CASRGTPNTGELFF. In DNA form, the CDR3 reads TGTGCCAGCAGGGGGACACCGAACACCGGGGAGCTGTTTTTT.